This TCR beta chain derives from a study of beta chain features in type 1 diabetes (dated by TCRdb to between 2018 and 2020). Study-wide context: Mean age, gender distribution, total cell number and subset yield did not differ between patients and healthy donors. In the study, recently diagnosed type 1 diabetes patients and matched healthy donors were compared on the TCRB repertoires of their sorted circulating CD4+ T cell subsets. Whereas all 28 donors provided naive and central memory subsets, regulatory and stem cell-like memory subsets were isolated from just 8 patients and roughly 8 healthy donors. A total of around 110,000,000 sorted cells were examined across all samples, and RNA yield correlated strongly with the number of cells per subset.

The entire isolated RNA was reverse transcribed using the High Capacity cDNA Reverse Transcription Kit, and thus expressed TCRB transcripts were sequenced. Deep immunoSEQ sequencing was applied to naive, central memory and regulatory T cell samples, giving an average of about 3.6 million total reads per sample. Sorted cells were lysed in RLT buffer and RNA was extracted with DNase-treated RNeasy Micro or Mini kits, depending on cell number. Each cell subset was processed separately to prevent cross-contamination, with patient and healthy donor samples processed together. The immunoSEQ multiplex PCR was used to amplify TCRB sequences from cDNA, generating 87-bp fragments that spanned the CDR3 region. Sequencing of the amplicons was done on the Illumina HiSeq platform. As for the authors' bioinformatics: Synthetic template baselines were used to correct PCR bias computationally, reads within Hamming distance 2 were collapsed together, and singletons that could not be merged were discarded. By aligning reads against IMGT, V, D and J genes, CDR3 length, and insertions or deletions at six rearrangement sites were assigned. Within each subset, clonotype counts were normalized to the number of sorted cells before true diversity and Gini coefficients were calculated with the tcR R package. Repertoire sharing was quantified using the overlap coefficient calculated on TCRB nucleotide sequences. Out-of-frame TCRB sequences from naive cells were analyzed as a proxy for the pre-selection repertoire. In its TCRdb copy, this immuneACCESS table keeps in-frame sequences only and misses some clones. Where compared with another copy, unresolved V genes explain less than half of these, and the others have no known cause. V and J calls and clone size are as listed in that table; D and trimming were resolved from the DNA. A total of 250,000 to 350,000 clones appear in this sample, 15% of them only once. The leading ten clones occupy around 0.015% of the sample.

On the study overall, not on this receptor specifically: Sequencing cDNA rather than genomic DNA could over-represent highly expressing activated cells, although activation and CD3 levels did not differ between groups. Naive, central memory and regulatory TCRB repertoires appeared to be more alike among patients than among healthy donors. At VDJ recombination sites, patients with type 1 diabetes made fewer insertions and deleted more nucleotides, a pattern implying thymic rearrangement abnormalities. Shorter templates might be favored by PCR, yet because patient and control samples were amplified and corrected together, any such skew would affect both groups equally. A moderate but significant shortening of TCRB CDR3 length was observed in type 1 diabetes patients in all four CD4+ subsets. Because small numbers of individuals were included in the HLA sub-analyses, any influence of HLA type on TCRB rearrangement was left unresolved.

This clone showed up just a few times. Its recognized antigen is unknown. No base quality values were provided; no much bigger clone lies one nucleotide off. V is pared back by 3 bases and J by 4 bases, with 12 bases lying between the germline termini. The CDR3 spans 14 residues, from the cysteine through the phenylalanine. The CDR3 DNA has 42 bases and is translated from base 1. In the germline V gene (reference sequence), CDR1 corresponds to LNHNV and CDR2 to YYDKDF. Each donor gave one peripheral blood draw, averaging approximately 0.12 L, which was collected into heparinised tubes. Naive, central memory, regulatory and stem cell-like memory CD4+ T cells were sorted on a BD FACSAria II using a panel including CD45RO, CCR7, CD25, CD127, CD95 and CD27. Purity was above 98% for every sorted population. PBMCs were isolated immediately by Lymphoprep density gradient centrifugation and stained directly without culture. Samples were stained and sorted in pairs, with one healthy donor and one patient per experiment, so that batch effects were minimized.

Material: naive CD4+ T cells from blood. The cell subset or site label, as the study defines it: true naive CD4+ T cells. This clonotype originated in a man younger than 30 with type 1 diabetes. This chain is built from TRBV15 and TRBJ1-1, with the D gene too uncertain to name. The CDR3 region reads CATSSGLGITEAFF. The nucleotides are TGTGCCACCAGCAGTGGACTCGGTATCACTGAAGCTTTCTTT.